A selection of T cell receptor beta chains follows, all from one sample in a study of control samples from healthy donors and cancer patients. Assay used: immunoSEQ multiplex PCR; TCRdb lists only in-frame clones, some missing. The sample has some 150,000 clones; approximately 96% are singletons. The specimen was blood. Receptors originate from a man aged 35 to 55 in good health. Both conserved end residues are part of each CDR3. The D gene is left open where the match is weak. A clone size is listed for some rows: how often the clone was seen (once, few, many), or a class if it is expanded.

j_gene: TRBJ1-1; d_gene: .; v_gene: TRBV29-1; abundance: .; CDR3nt: TGCAGCGGACAGGACGCCTTGAACACTGAAGCTTTCTTT; CDR3aa: CSGQDALNTEAFF
j_gene: TRBJ1-1; d_gene: TRBD1; v_gene: TRBV19; abundance: .; CDR3nt: TGTGCCGGCGGGACAGGAGCCCATAACACTGAAGCTTTCTTT; CDR3aa: CAGGTGAHNTEAFF
j_gene: TRBJ2-7; d_gene: TRBD2; v_gene: TRBV3-1/TRBV3-2; abundance: .; CDR3nt: TGTGCCAGCAGCCGCGGCGGGGGATCCTACGAGCAGTACTTC; CDR3aa: CASSRGGGSYEQYF
j_gene: TRBJ1-2; d_gene: .; v_gene: TRBV5-1; abundance: .; CDR3nt: TGCGCCAGCAGCCTTAGTACTAACTATGGCTACACCTTC; CDR3aa: CASSLSTNYGYTF
j_gene: TRBJ1-4; d_gene: .; v_gene: TRBV5-1; abundance: .; CDR3nt: TGCGCCAGCAGCTTGGAACAGCGTAATGAAAAACTGTTTTTT; CDR3aa: CASSLEQRNEKLFF
j_gene: TRBJ1-5; d_gene: .; v_gene: TRBV19; abundance: .; CDR3nt: TGTGCCAGTAGTTCCCTCCGAGGGGGGCCCCAGCATTTT; CDR3aa: CASSSLRGGPQHF
j_gene: TRBJ1-6; d_gene: TRBD1; v_gene: TRBV27; abundance: .; CDR3nt: TGTGCCAGCAGTTTATCGTCAAGGACAGGGGGCGCTCATTCACCCCTCCACTTT; CDR3aa: CASSLSSRTGGAHSPLHF
j_gene: TRBJ1-2; d_gene: TRBD1; v_gene: TRBV5-6; abundance: .; CDR3nt: TGTGCCAGCAGCTGGACAGGGGAGAGATATGGCTACACCTTC; CDR3aa: CASSWTGERYGYTF
j_gene: TRBJ1-6; d_gene: TRBD1; v_gene: TRBV30; abundance: .; CDR3nt: TGTGCCTGGAGTCGGACAGGGTTTGGGTCACCCCTCCACTTT; CDR3aa: CAWSRTGFGSPLHF
j_gene: TRBJ1-1; d_gene: .; v_gene: TRBV4-1; abundance: .; CDR3nt: TGCGCCAGCAGCCAAGATCCCGCCCTGAACACTGAAGCTTTCTTT; CDR3aa: CASSQDPALNTEAFF
j_gene: TRBJ1-2; d_gene: .; v_gene: TRBV5-1; abundance: once; CDR3nt: TGCGCCAGCAGTTCTGAGGGGGGCTATGGCTACACCTTC; CDR3aa: CASSSEGGYGYTF
j_gene: TRBJ1-2; d_gene: TRBD1; v_gene: TRBV5-1; abundance: .; CDR3nt: TGCGCCAGCAGCTCACGGACAGGGGCCAAACGGGGAGGTGGCTACACCTTC; CDR3aa: CASSSRTGAKRGGGYTF
j_gene: TRBJ2-2; d_gene: .; v_gene: TRBV6-5; abundance: .; CDR3nt: TGTGCCAGCAGTTACTCGGTTAGGGGAACCGGGGAGCTGTTTTTT; CDR3aa: CASSYSVRGTGELFF
j_gene: TRBJ1-3; d_gene: .; v_gene: TRBV6-1; abundance: .; CDR3nt: TGTGCCAGCAGTGAAGGGGCAGGGTCTGGAAACACCATATATTTT; CDR3aa: CASSEGAGSGNTIYF
j_gene: TRBJ1-5; d_gene: .; v_gene: TRBV28; abundance: .; CDR3nt: TGTGCCAGCAGTGGGTCAGTTAGCAATCAGCCCCAGCATTTT; CDR3aa: CASSGSVSNQPQHF
j_gene: TRBJ2-1; d_gene: TRBD1; v_gene: TRBV5-1; abundance: .; CDR3nt: TGCGCCAGCAGCCCCGGGACAGGGGGCTACAATGAGCAGTTCTTC; CDR3aa: CASSPGTGGYNEQFF
j_gene: TRBJ1-5; d_gene: .; v_gene: TRBV3-1/TRBV3-2; abundance: .; CDR3nt: TGTGCCAGCAGCCAAGGCGGGATATTGGGGGACGAACCCCAGCATTTT; CDR3aa: CASSQGGILGDEPQHF
j_gene: TRBJ2-2; d_gene: .; v_gene: TRBV3-1/TRBV3-2; abundance: few; CDR3nt: TGTGCCAGCAGCCAAGTTGGAGGAGCGGCAGATAACACCGGGGAGCTGTTTTTT; CDR3aa: CASSQVGGAADNTGELFF
j_gene: TRBJ1-1; d_gene: .; v_gene: TRBV7-2; abundance: .; CDR3nt: TGTGCCAGCAGCCCGGGTCGCGCAGGGCAGACCGAAGCTTTCTTT; CDR3aa: CASSPGRAGQTEAFF
j_gene: TRBJ1-1; d_gene: .; v_gene: TRBV29-1; abundance: .; CDR3nt: TGCAGCGTTGGGGCCTTGGGGGCTTTCTTT; CDR3aa: CSVGALGAFF
j_gene: TRBJ1-2; d_gene: .; v_gene: TRBV27; abundance: .; CDR3nt: TGTGCCAGCAGTCTGGGTCGCCTCTATGGCTACACCTTC; CDR3aa: CASSLGRLYGYTF
j_gene: TRBJ2-4; d_gene: TRBD2; v_gene: TRBV19; abundance: once; CDR3nt: TGTGCCAGTAGTAAGTCCGGGACTAGCGAGTTAGCCAAAAACATTCAGTACTTC; CDR3aa: CASSKSGTSELAKNIQYF
j_gene: TRBJ1-2; d_gene: .; v_gene: TRBV24-1; abundance: .; CDR3nt: TGTGCCACCAGTGACTCGGGACGCGGTGGCTACACCTTC; CDR3aa: CATSDSGRGGYTF